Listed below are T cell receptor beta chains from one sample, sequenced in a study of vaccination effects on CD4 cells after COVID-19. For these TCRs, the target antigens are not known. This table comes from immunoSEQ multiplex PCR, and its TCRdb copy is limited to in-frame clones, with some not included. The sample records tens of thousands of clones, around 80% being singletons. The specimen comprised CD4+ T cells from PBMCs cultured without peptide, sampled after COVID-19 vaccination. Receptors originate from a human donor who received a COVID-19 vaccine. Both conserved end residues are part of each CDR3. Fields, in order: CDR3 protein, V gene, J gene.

CDR3aa: CASSGGTENTEAFF; v_gene: TRBV7-3; j_gene: TRBJ1-1
CDR3aa: CATSEYGTGKETQYF; v_gene: TRBV24-1; j_gene: TRBJ2-5
CDR3aa: CASSQGGQGDYGYTF; v_gene: TRBV4-3; j_gene: TRBJ1-2
CDR3aa: CAWSVTGELFF; v_gene: TRBV30; j_gene: TRBJ2-2
CDR3aa: CASSSGQAGANVLTF; v_gene: TRBV7-2; j_gene: TRBJ2-6
CDR3aa: CASSSTGGQENIQYF; v_gene: TRBV5-1; j_gene: TRBJ2-4
CDR3aa: CATSLASYNEQFF; v_gene: TRBV24-1; j_gene: TRBJ2-1
CDR3aa: CASSPSVSAGANVLTF; v_gene: TRBV3-1/TRBV3-2; j_gene: TRBJ2-6
CDR3aa: CASSLRGTTGELFF; v_gene: TRBV7-2; j_gene: TRBJ2-2
CDR3aa: CASSIERDRSNTEAFF; v_gene: TRBV19; j_gene: TRBJ1-1
CDR3aa: CASSEAGGSYTEAFF; v_gene: TRBV25-1; j_gene: TRBJ1-1
CDR3aa: CASSSLKPGQGVNQPQHF; v_gene: TRBV7-3; j_gene: TRBJ1-5
CDR3aa: CASSIVGGTYNEQFF; v_gene: TRBV19; j_gene: TRBJ2-1